The TCR beta chain under discussion was sequenced for a study of shared clonotypes between healthy human individuals. Study conclusions and caveats: Rarefaction exposed incomplete sorted-subset sequencing despite large depth.

The germline V gene encodes CDR1 SQVTM and CDR2 ANQGSEA. The CDR3 loop spans 13 amino acids. Germline trimming cut 7 bases from V and 2 bases from J; bases unmatched to any gene: 7. CD45RO-negative CD8 cells positively selected for CCR7 made up the naive population, which excluded terminally differentiated effector memory CD45RA+ cells. Data came from immunoSEQ multiplex PCR; TCRdb stores just in-frame clones and leaves some out. The sample yields just over 2,000,000 clones, roughly 94% seen once. Remarks on this clone: Its target is unknown.

The TCR sequence derives from a man younger than 35 in good health. The sample comprised naive CD8+ T cells sorted from blood. The chain couples TRBV29-1 to TRBJ1-1; 7 bases are a match to TRBD1. The CDR3 is CSGGGQPNTEAFF. The DNA for the CDR3 is TGCAGCGGTGGGGGACAGCCTAACACTGAAGCTTTCTTT.